The 25 T cell receptor beta chains in this list originate from one sample, sequenced in a study of T cells in Graves' hyperthyroidism and ophthalmopathy. It was RNA transcripts that yielded the amplified TCR beta CDR3 regions. Initially, a first-round RT-PCR of the TCR CDR3 employed the HTBI primer set. MiXCR, run by TCRdb on the multiplex PCR reads, gives a single entry per CDR3 protein. The sample holds 700,000 to 950,000 distinct CDR3 sequences, roughly a third seen once. Sequences were obtained from blood. The receptors come from a woman aged 40 to 49 with Graves' hyperthyroidism.

This clonotype has only one observation. The J gene is TRBJ2-2, the V gene TRBV19; maybe TRBD1 (6 bases). There are 15 residues in the CDR3. Trimming pared 4 bases from V and 2 bases from J, leaving 11 bases between. Looked up from germline, CDR1 is LNHDA and CDR2 is SQIVND (reference sequence). The CDR3 DNA follows: TGTGCCAGTAGTACAGGGGACCAAAACACCGGGGAGCTGTTTTTT. Amino acids: CASSTGDQNTGELFF.

The V gene is TRBV20-1, the J gene TRBJ2-7; D uncertain. Germline-derived CDR1 and CDR2 are DFQATT and SNEGSKA (reference sequence). This CDR3 comprises 14 residues. V lost 1 base and J 4 bases, leaving 14 bases between the germline ends. CDR3 protein: CSARGAIRPYEQYF. The CDR3 region has the DNA TGCAGTGCTAGAGGCGCAATCCGCCCGTACGAGCAGTACTTC.

This clonotype was observed at least ten times. The rearrangement joins TRBV6-5 to TRBJ2-5; 10 bases line up with TRBD1. CDR1 and CDR2 (germline): MNHEY, SVGAGI. The CDR3 consists of 16 residues. With 0 bases clipped from V and 5 bases from J, the junction kept 6 bases outside the gene matches. CDR3 sequence reads: CASSYSGQGGPETQYF. CDR3 sequence (DNA): TGTGCCAGCAGTTACTCCGGACAGGGGGGACCGGAGACCCAGTACTTC.

This chain joins TRBV9 and TRBJ1-5, with a possible D match to TRBD1 (5 bases). Trimming took off 4 bases at V and 9 bases at J, with 23 bases between the two ends. Germline lookup yields CDR1 SGDLS and CDR2 YYNGEE. CDR3 length equals 16 residues. The CDR3 reads CASSTRDGALRRPQHF. CDR3 sequence (DNA): TGTGCCAGCAGCACACGGGACGGGGCCTTGAGACGGCCCCAGCATTTT.

This clonotype was counted at least ten times. This chain joins TRBV12-3 or TRBV12-4 and TRBJ1-2; D gene ambiguous. The CDR3 extends over 11 amino acids. The CDR3 loop reads CAIDNRDGYTF. The CDR3 coding sequence is TGTGCTATAGATAATCGGGATGGCTACACCTTC.

This clonotype has more than one count but fewer than ten. The CDR3 nucleotides read TGCGCCAGCAGCCAAGTCGAAGGGCGAGGAAACACCATATATTTT. Translated, it gives CASSQVEGRGNTIYF. This rearrangement joins TRBV4-1 to TRBJ1-3; the D is unclear. V lost 1 base and J 4 bases, leaving 11 bases between the germline ends. The germline gives CDR1 MGHRA, CDR2 YSYEKL. The CDR3 is 15 amino acids.

Concerning this clonotype itself: At one end the junction does not follow the germline gene, possibly because of a read error. The chain carries TRBV20-1 and TRBJ1-1; D unclear. The CDR3 has 13 residues. Germline CDR1 DFQATT, CDR2 SNEGSKA (reference sequence). CDR3 nucleotides: TGCGGTGCTAAAGACGTAACGAGCACTGAAGCTTTCTTT. This encodes CGAKDVTSTEAFF.

The J gene is TRBJ2-6, the V gene TRBV12-3 or TRBV12-4; 10 positions agree with TRBD1. V lost 3 bases to trimming and J lost 4 bases; unmatched junction nucleotides: 12. This CDR3 has 19 residues. In DNA form, the CDR3 reads TGTGCCAGCAGTTTCTTCTCCGGGACAGGGGATCCCGGGGCCAACGTCCTGACTTTC. This encodes CASSFFSGTGDPGANVLTF.

This clonotype was observed a few times. V is TRBV7-9 and J is TRBJ2-2; tentatively, D is TRBD1 (6 bases). The V end lost 5 bases, the J end lost 4 bases, and 17 bases lay between the germline ends. The CDR3 totals 16 residues. The germline V gene has CDR1 SEHNR and CDR2 FQNEAQ (reference sequence). The CDR3: CASSPRPGQLTGELFF. CDR3 DNA: TGTGCCAGCAGCCCACGCCCGGGACAACTCACCGGGGAGCTGTTTTTT.

The chain recombines TRBV20-1 with TRBJ2-1, with 10 nucleotides matching TRBD1. Germline-derived CDR1 and CDR2 are DFQATT and SNEGSKA (reference sequence). CDR3 length: 12 amino acids. CDR3 nucleotides: TGCAGGATGACAGGGGGCGATTATGAGCAGTTCTTC. This gives the protein CRMTGGDYEQFF.

This clonotype appeared many times. This chain connects TRBV29-1 to TRBJ2-7, with 7 bases lining up with TRBD1. Trimming removed 4 bases from V and 0 bases from J; junction bases left unmatched: 12. From germline, CDR1 is SQVTM and CDR2 ANQGSEA. The CDR3 sequence is 16 residues long. CDR3 sequence: CSVVRDSLSRSYEQYF. The CDR3 DNA follows: TGCAGCGTTGTCCGGGACAGCCTCTCCCGCTCCTACGAGCAGTACTTC.

This chain connects TRBV10-3 to TRBJ2-5, with D perhaps TRBD1 (6 bases). CDR3 size: 15 residues. Deletions cut 2 bases from V and 3 bases from J, with 13 bases between. Germline CDR1 reads ENHRY; CDR2 reads SYGVKD. The CDR3 DNA is TGTGCCATCAGTGAGAAAGTGGACAGTAAAGAGACCCAGTACTTC. Its protein is CAISEKVDSKETQYF.

This clonotype showed up many times. The genes are TRBV6-5 and TRBJ1-1; the match to TRBD1 covers 12 bases. Germline CDR1 reads MNHEY; CDR2 reads SVGAGI. Unmatched junction bases numbered 6, after V lost 6 bases and J lost 4 bases. The CDR3 contains 15 residues. The CDR3 region is CASSWGQGASTEAFF. The CDR3, as DNA: TGTGCCAGCAGCTGGGGACAGGGGGCGAGCACTGAAGCTTTCTTT.

As regards this clonotype: Here the CDR3 omits its conserved ending phenylalanine or tryptophan, so a read error is the likely source. The rearrangement joins TRBV5-6 to TRBJ1-1, with unresolved D. The V end lost 4 bases, the J end lost 3 bases, and 13 bases lay between the germline ends. Germline values: CDR1 SGHDT, CDR2 YYEEEE. The CDR3 covers 14 residues. CDR3 residues: CASSEAFGDTEAFY. DNA of the CDR3: TGTGCCAGCAGCGAGGCATTCGGTGACACTGAAGCTTTCTAT.

The chain recombines TRBV12-3 or TRBV12-4 with TRBJ1-6; TRBD1 is a possible D gene (5 bases). The V gene lost 3 bases and the J gene lost 7 bases, with 19 bases spanning the gap. The CDR3 is 17 residues long. The CDR3 DNA is TGTGCCAGCAGTTTGCACCCCTCCGGGGCCCGGAATTCACCCCTCCACTTT. This codes for CASSLHPSGARNSPLHF.

This clonotype was picked up a small number of times. This chain connects TRBV4-2 to TRBJ2-7; D unresolved. The V gene's germline CDR1 is LGHNA and CDR2 YNFKEQ. The V end was cut by 2 bases, the J end by 6 bases, with 11 bases between. There are 13 residues in the CDR3. The CDR3 protein is CASSQSREGEQYF. The CDR3 DNA follows: TGTGCCAGCAGCCAATCCCGTGAAGGCGAGCAGTACTTC.

This clonotype was seen at least ten times. The CDR3 region is CSVESLGDRDTEAFF. The CDR3 nucleotides read TGCAGCGTTGAATCTCTGGGGGACAGGGACACTGAAGCTTTCTTT. The J gene is TRBJ1-1, the V gene TRBV29-1; 9 positions match TRBD1. Germline assignment: CDR1 SQVTM and CDR2 ANQGSEA. There are 15 residues in the CDR3. With 2 bases clipped from V and 3 bases from J, the junction kept 7 bases outside the gene matches.

This chain connects TRBV7-3 to TRBJ2-5, with 8 bases matching TRBD2. Germline-derived CDR1 and CDR2 are SGHTA and FQGTGA. The CDR3 is made up of 17 amino acids. Losses at the gene ends were 8 bases for V and 4 bases for J; bases not matched to a gene: 18. CDR3 sequence reads: CASGQGAAGGSTETQYF. The CDR3 coding sequence is TGTGCCAGCGGCCAAGGAGCGGCGGGGGGCAGTACAGAGACCCAGTACTTC. Looking up the rest from reference TRBV7-3 and TRBJ2-5 gives the full variable domain: GAGVSQTPSNKVTEKGKYVELRCDPISGHTALYWYRQSLGQGPEFLIYFQGTGAADDSGLPNDRFFAVRPEGSVSTLKIQRTERGDSAVYLCASGQGAAGGSTETQYFGPGTRLLVL.

This chain uses TRBV9 with TRBJ1-2, with D maybe TRBD1 (5 bases). Germline V gene data show CDR1 as SGDLS and CDR2 as YYNGEE. The CDR3 extends over 15 amino acids. V gave up 2 bases and J gave up 4 bases, with 15 bases separating them. CDR3 nucleotide sequence: TGTGCCAGCAGCGTCCAACAGGATCTGCCCTATGGCTACACCTTC. Its protein product is CASSVQQDLPYGYTF.

The chain recombines TRBV20-1 with TRBJ1-1; D gene unclear. Germline lookup yields CDR1 DFQATT and CDR2 SNEGSKA (reference sequence). The CDR3 spans 14 residues. Trimming took off 6 bases at V and 5 bases at J, with 19 bases between the two ends. In nucleotides, the CDR3 is TGCAGTGCAGTACCACCCGCTCGCGGGACTGAAGCTTTCTTT. Residues: CSAVPPARGTEAFF.

This clonotype was seen a single time. This likely comes from a read error, as the CDR3 has no conserved phenylalanine or tryptophan at its end. Because the CDR3's place on the DNA is in doubt, the DNA is left out and the CDR3 is given as listed by TCRdb. The rearrangement uses TRBV10-3 and TRBJ2-6; TRBD1 reflects the table's D call only, with no check against the DNA. From germline, CDR1 is ENHRY and CDR2 SYGVKD. Including both end residues, the CDR3 is 9 amino acids long. CDR3 loop: CAISGGMDT.

This chain joins TRBV2 and TRBJ2-3, with a tentative D call TRBD1 (5 bases). Germline values: CDR1 SNHLY, CDR2 FYNNEI. The CDR3 spans 15 residues. Trimming pared 5 bases from V and 4 bases from J, leaving 16 bases between. Written as DNA, the CDR3 is TGTGCCAGCAGTTTAGAAGGGGTATTGGCAGATACGCAGTATTTT. It yields the protein CASSLEGVLADTQYF.

A note on this clonotype: The germline gene is not matched at one end of the junction; a read error may be the cause. The J gene is TRBJ2-2, the V gene TRBV10-3; TRBD2 agrees at 9 bases. This CDR3 comprises 17 residues. CDR1 is ENHRY, CDR2 SYGVKD, per germline. This CDR3 is CASSLWREGFNTGELFF. Written as DNA, the CDR3 is TGTGCCAGCAGTTTGTGGCGGGAGGGCTTTAACACCGGGGAGCTGTTTTTT.

The chain links TRBV7-8 to TRBJ2-7, with D hard to call. Deletions cut 3 bases from V and 0 bases from J, with 9 bases between. CDR1 and CDR2 from the germline V gene are SGHVS and FQNEAQ. This CDR3 region has 14 residues. CDR3 coding DNA: TGTGCCAGCAGCTTCGGTCTATACTCCTACGAGCAGTACTTC. As protein: CASSFGLYSYEQYF.

The chain combines TRBV4-3 with TRBJ2-3; 7 positions agree with TRBD2. Per germline, CDR1 LGHNA and CDR2 YSLEER. This CDR3 comprises 16 residues. V was pared by 0 bases and J by 2 bases, with 5 bases of the junction left unmatched. The CDR3 loop reads CASSQEGSGITDTQYF. In nucleotides, the CDR3 is TGCGCCAGCAGCCAAGAAGGAAGCGGGATCACAGATACGCAGTATTTT.